This T cell receptor (beta chain) came from a study of CD8 T cells in Susac syndrome. Treatment-naive patients with stable or active relapsing-remitting disease were the multiple sclerosis controls. While CD8+ and CD4+ T cells were isolated negatively, TEMRA cells were enriched by FACS. An input of about 0.45 to 1 ug of RNA was subjected to reverse transcription using random hexamers. Coverage of TCR beta CDR3 amplification by immunoSEQ multiplex PCR extended to 54 Vbeta and 13 Jbeta. TCRdb reanalysed the immunoSEQ multiplex PCR reads using MiXCR and keeps one entry per CDR3 protein. Here the sample spans some 400,000 distinct CDR3 sequences, approximately 85% being singletons. This TCR derives from a human donor with multiple sclerosis. Specimen: CD8+ T cells from PBMCs.

The DNA of the CDR3 is TGTGCCAGCAGTTTTGGGACTAGCGAGTACGAGCAGTACTTC. Amino acids: CASSFGTSEYEQYF. The chain uses TRBV12-3 or TRBV12-4 and TRBJ2-7; TRBD2 agrees at 10 bases. CDR3 length: 14 amino acids. V lost 3 bases, J lost 4 bases, and 3 bases stayed unmatched.